This T cell receptor (beta chain) is from a study of T cells after posttransplantation cyclophosphamide. Sequencing used immunoSEQ multiplex PCR; TCRdb keeps in-frame clones, though not all of them. Listed for the sample are roughly 42,000 clones, none seen a single time. General study findings and limits: Recipient CMV seropositivity and CMV reactivation strongly tracked TRB clonality. Skin or GI-infiltrating T cells shared few TRB sequences with blood. Donor CD8+ memory clones often dominated recipient blood repertoires at later times.

This clone occurred many times. Its antigen is not identified. On the day of bone marrow donation, the related graft donor provided peripheral blood. The CDR3 extends over 13 amino acids. Trimming took off 2 bases at V and 4 bases at J, with 8 bases between the two ends. CDR1 and CDR2 (germline): MDHEN, SYDVKM. The chain couples TRBV28 to TRBJ1-1; D remains unclear. This sequence originates from a woman in her forties or fifties in good health and a related stem cell transplant donor. The specimen sequenced was PBMCs. In DNA form, the CDR3 reads TGTGCCAGCAGTTTAGCGGGTTCCACTGAAGCTTTCTTT. Residues: CASSLAGSTEAFF.